These 21 T cell receptor beta chains originate from one sample sequenced in a study of blood T cells in healthy people across ages. With a J-beta primer mix and a sample-barcoded 5' primer, a second PCR ran about 7 to 12 cycles. TCRdb redid the calling of the 5' RACE reads with MiXCR, one entry per CDR3 protein. The sample consists of hundreds of thousands of distinct CDR3 sequences, about 43% of them appearing once. Input material: blood. All receptors come from an elderly man in good health.

The chain links TRBV20-1 to TRBJ2-7; 9 bases match TRBD1. This CDR3 has 15 amino acids. With V trimmed by 3 bases and J by 5 bases, 11 bases remained unmatched. The germline gives CDR1 DFQATT, CDR2 SNEGSKA (reference sequence). CDR3 residues: CSASPMTGGAHEQYF. DNA for the CDR3: TGCAGTGCTAGCCCGATGACAGGGGGGGCCCACGAGCAGTACTTC.

The V gene is TRBV11-2, the J gene TRBJ1-1; D is unresolved. Trimming removed 2 bases from V and 3 bases from J, with 13 bases in between. This CDR3 has 15 residues. The germline CDR1 and CDR2 sequences are SGHAT and FQNNGV. The CDR3: CASSLLRVKYTEAFF. The CDR3 DNA sequence: TGTGCCAGCAGCTTATTGCGGGTGAAGTACACTGAAGCTTTCTTT.

The genes are TRBV5-1 and TRBJ2-4; D perhaps matches TRBD2 (6 bases). The end of the DNA fits TRBJ2-5 better, so the J call may be wrong. The CDR3 has 15 amino acids. Germline V lookup: CDR1 SGHRS, CDR2 YFSETQ. The CDR3, as DNA: TGCGCCAGCAGCTTCGATGGGAGGTACGGAGAGACCCAGTACTTC. Residues: CASSFDGRYGETQYF.

In DNA, the CDR3 is TGTGCCAGCAGGGCGGGGACGAACACCGGGGAGCTGTTTTTT. Amino acid sequence: CASRAGTNTGELFF. V usage is TRBV12-3 or TRBV12-4 and J usage is TRBJ2-2; perhaps TRBD2 as D (6 bases). The CDR3 contains 14 residues. The V end lost 6 bases, the J end lost 0 bases, and 8 bases lay between the germline ends.

Points on this clonotype: A much larger clonotype is one base distant, so this may be a read error. The chain uses TRBV9 and TRBJ2-5, with D uncertain. Deletions cut 0 bases from V and 4 bases from J, with 10 bases between. Germline CDR1 reads SGDLS; CDR2 reads YYNGEE. The CDR3 runs 14 residues. In DNA, the CDR3 is TGTGCCAGCAGCGTAGGTCCGAGCAGAGAGACCCAGTACTTC. Translated, it gives CASSVGPSRETQYF.

This clonotype appeared many times. The chain carries TRBV28 and TRBJ2-7; 7 bases agree with TRBD1. After removal of 7 bases from V and 2 bases from J, the junction contained 8 bases not matched to a gene. This CDR3 comprises 14 residues. Germline assignment: CDR1 MDHEN and CDR2 SYDVKM. The CDR3 nucleotides are TGTGCCAGCAAAGACAGGGTGGGTACCTACGAGCAGTACTTC. Its protein product is CASKDRVGTYEQYF.

This clonotype was observed a handful of times. The chain joins TRBV28 to TRBJ2-3; 12 bases are a match to TRBD2. This CDR3 is 17 amino acids long. The V and J ends lost 5 bases and 4 bases, in that order; junction bases with no gene match: 10. CDR1 is MDHEN and CDR2 is SYDVKM in the germline V gene. DNA of the CDR3: TGTGCCAGCAGTCGCCGACTAGCGGGAGTAAGCGCAGATACGCAGTATTTT. Its translation is CASSRRLAGVSADTQYF.

The V and J genes are TRBV20-1 and TRBJ1-4, with TRBD1 identical over 11 bases. This CDR3 has 14 residues. The germline V gene has CDR1 DFQATT and CDR2 SNEGSKA (reference sequence). V was pared by 1 base and J by 8 bases, with 3 bases of the junction left unmatched. CDR3 residues: CSARGGQGGEKLFF. In nucleotides, the CDR3 is TGCAGTGCTAGAGGGGGACAGGGGGGGGAAAAACTGTTTTTT.

V usage is TRBV7-2 and J usage is TRBJ2-5; D is undetermined. The CDR3 is 14 amino acids. The ends were cut back, 2 bases at V and 0 bases at J, with 7 bases in the middle. Germline loops: CDR1 SGHTA, CDR2 FQGNSA. CDR3: CASSLSSYQETQYF. In DNA, the CDR3 is TGTGCCAGCAGCTTAAGTAGCTACCAAGAGACCCAGTACTTC.

This clonotype was counted only a few times. The chain links TRBV6-2 or TRBV6-3 to TRBJ1-5; no clear D. This CDR3 has 14 residues. Deletions cut 2 bases from V and 5 bases from J, with 10 bases between. Germline V CDR1 and CDR2: MNHEY, SVGEGT. The CDR3 DNA follows: TGTGCCAGCAGTTACCTTGGTAGTCATCAGCCCCAGCATTTT. As protein: CASSYLGSHQPQHF.

The V call is TRBV7-2, the J call TRBJ2-3, with a weak D call TRBD2 (7 bases). Germline V gives CDR1 SGHTA, CDR2 FQGNSA. V lost 6 bases to trimming and J lost 5 bases, with 18 bases between them. The CDR3 length is 15 residues. Here the CDR3 reads CASRPSAGDIDTQYF. In DNA, the CDR3 is TGTGCCAGCAGGCCCTCGGCGGGGGACATAGATACGCAGTATTTT.

In its sample, this clonotype was seen a few times. V gene TRBV7-2 combines with J gene TRBJ2-7; the D gene could be TRBD1 or TRBD2 (7 bases each). The CDR3 is made up of 20 amino acids. Germline V gene lookup returns CDR1 SGHTA and CDR2 FQGNSA. The germline V and J ends were trimmed by 1 base and 4 bases, with 29 bases remaining between them. CDR3 coding DNA: TGTGCCAGCAGCTTAGTAGTGCGGGGGATACACCAACAGGGGAGGTACGAGCAGTACTTC. Protein sequence: CASSLVVRGIHQQGRYEQYF.

On this clonotype itself: With a much larger clone just one base away, this may be a read error. The genes are TRBV4-3 and TRBJ2-5; maybe TRBD1 (7 bases). The CDR3 contains 16 residues. Between the trimmed V and J ends, which lost 1 base and 11 bases, there was a span of 23 bases. Germline CDR1 LGHNA, CDR2 YSLEER. CDR3 region: CASSQGSVRGANEQYF. CDR3 DNA sequence: TGCGCCAGCAGCCAAGGATCAGTCAGGGGGGCGAATGAGCAGTACTTC.

Only a few counts were recorded for this clonotype. The rearrangement uses TRBV5-1 and TRBJ2-7, with 10 bases lining up with TRBD1. After removal of 4 bases from V and 0 bases from J, the junction contained 7 bases not matched to a gene. The CDR3 loop spans 16 amino acids. Germline CDR1 is SGHRS and CDR2 is YFSETQ. CDR3 sequence (DNA): TGCGCCAGCAGCGGGGGGGACAGGGGTGTCTCCTACGAGCAGTACTTC. It specifies CASSGGDRGVSYEQYF.

The chain employs TRBV28 and TRBJ2-1; 7 positions agree with TRBD1. The J call may be mistaken, given a closer DNA end match to TRBJ2-7. Germline V gene lookup returns CDR1 MDHEN and CDR2 SYDVKM. The CDR3 is 16 residues long. CDR3 amino acids: CASSFRRDSSYNEQYF. In nucleotides, the CDR3 is TGTGCCAGCAGTTTTCGTCGGGACAGCTCCTACAATGAGCAGTACTTC.

This clonotype was counted a few times. The chain carries TRBV25-1 and TRBJ2-7; D not certain. The CDR3 is made up of 11 amino acids. V lost 8 bases and J lost 3, with 8 bases in between. From germline, CDR1 is MGHDK and CDR2 SYGVNS. The CDR3 DNA sequence: TGTGCCAGCCGGAAAAGCTACGAGCAGTACTTC. It translates to CASRKSYEQYF.

This clonotype was detected only a few times. The chain employs TRBV28 and TRBJ2-5; D is perhaps TRBD1 (6 bases). The CDR3 consists of 15 residues. The V gene lost 8 bases and the J gene lost 0 bases, with 16 bases spanning the gap. CDR1 is MDHEN and CDR2 is SYDVKM in the germline V gene. CDR3 in DNA: TGTGCCAGCGCTCCCGGGACACTGTACCAAGAGACCCAGTACTTC. It specifies CASAPGTLYQETQYF.

This chain uses TRBV20-1 with TRBJ2-3; 13 bases are shared with TRBD2. Germline V gene sequence: CDR1 DFQATT, CDR2 SNEGSKA (reference sequence). J gave up 1 base and V 5 bases, and 6 bases lay outside the gene matches. CDR3 length: 16 residues. CDR3 DNA: TGCAGTGCTGGGACTAGCGGGATCCCCGGCACAGATACGCAGTATTTT. Translated, it gives CSAGTSGIPGTDTQYF.

J is TRBJ2-1 and V is TRBV6-4; D assignment may be TRBD1 or TRBD2 (7 bases each). Trimming shortened V by 0 bases and J by 7 bases, and 16 bases separated the two germline ends. Looked up from germline, CDR1 is MRHNA and CDR2 is SNTAGT. This CDR3 is built from 16 residues. In DNA, the CDR3 is TGTGCCAGCAGTGACTCTGGGAGGGGGCGTAGGAATGAGCAGTTCTTC. This encodes CASSDSGRGRRNEQFF.

This chain connects TRBV7-2 to TRBJ2-1, with TRBD2 matching over 11 bases. V dropped 5 bases and J dropped 10; count of bases not matched to a gene: 10. Germline loops: CDR1 SGHTA, CDR2 FQGNSA. The CDR3 has 15 amino acids. The CDR3 region is CASSPIVAGGREQFF. The CDR3 DNA reads as TGTGCCAGCAGCCCCATAGTAGCGGGGGGGCGGGAGCAGTTCTTC.

The gene calls are TRBV7-9 and TRBJ2-3, with 9 bases that match TRBD2. Germline V gene lookup returns CDR1 SEHNR and CDR2 FQNEAQ (reference sequence). V shed 5 bases, J shed 3 bases, and the junction held 6 bases outside the gene matches. The CDR3 spans 15 residues. CDR3 loop: CASSTLAGSTDTQYF. In DNA, the CDR3 is TGTGCCAGCAGCACCCTAGCGGGGTCAACAGATACGCAGTATTTT.